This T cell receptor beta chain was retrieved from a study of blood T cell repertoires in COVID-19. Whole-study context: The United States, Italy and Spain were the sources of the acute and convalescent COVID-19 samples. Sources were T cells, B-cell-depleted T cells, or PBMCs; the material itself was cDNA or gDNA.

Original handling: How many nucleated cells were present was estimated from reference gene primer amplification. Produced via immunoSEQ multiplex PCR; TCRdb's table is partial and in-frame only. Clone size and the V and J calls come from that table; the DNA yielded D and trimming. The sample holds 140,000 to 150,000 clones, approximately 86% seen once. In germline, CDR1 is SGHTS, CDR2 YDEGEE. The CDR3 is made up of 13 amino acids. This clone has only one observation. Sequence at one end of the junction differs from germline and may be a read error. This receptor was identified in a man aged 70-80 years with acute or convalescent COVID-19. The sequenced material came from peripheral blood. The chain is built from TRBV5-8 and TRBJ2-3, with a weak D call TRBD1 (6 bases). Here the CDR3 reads CASTLPGADTQYF. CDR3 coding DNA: TGTGCCAGCACCTTGCCAGGGGCAGATACGCAGTATTTT. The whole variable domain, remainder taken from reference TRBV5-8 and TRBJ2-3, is EAGVTQSPTHLIKTRGQQATLRCSPISGHTSVYWYQQALGLGLQFLLWYDEGEERNRGNFPPRFSGRQFPNYSSELNVNALELEDSALYLCASTLPGADTQYFGPGTRLTVL.